This TCR beta chain was documented in a study of shared clonotypes between healthy human individuals. Study-wide points: Naive subsets typically showed greater estimated richness than memory subsets.

About this clone itself: Its antigen remains unknown.

The CDR3 extends over 14 amino acids. CDR1 and CDR2 from the germline V gene are SGHRS and YFSETQ. The germline V and J ends were trimmed by 4 bases and 7 bases, with 12 bases remaining between them. Sequenced by immunoSEQ multiplex PCR; TCRdb stores in-frame clones only, minus some. The repertoire holds some 1 million clones, roughly 80% seen once, with 1.4% in the top ten. The sequenced sample was memory CD4+ T cells sorted from blood. Noted subset: CD45RA-negative fraction. This TCR was recovered from a man aged 18 to 30 in good health. This sequence joins TRBV5-1 and TRBJ1-6, with D maybe TRBD1 (6 bases). The CDR3 bases are TGCGCCAGCAGCCTAACAGGGTCAAATTCACCCCTCCACTTT. This sequence encodes CASSLTGSNSPLHF.